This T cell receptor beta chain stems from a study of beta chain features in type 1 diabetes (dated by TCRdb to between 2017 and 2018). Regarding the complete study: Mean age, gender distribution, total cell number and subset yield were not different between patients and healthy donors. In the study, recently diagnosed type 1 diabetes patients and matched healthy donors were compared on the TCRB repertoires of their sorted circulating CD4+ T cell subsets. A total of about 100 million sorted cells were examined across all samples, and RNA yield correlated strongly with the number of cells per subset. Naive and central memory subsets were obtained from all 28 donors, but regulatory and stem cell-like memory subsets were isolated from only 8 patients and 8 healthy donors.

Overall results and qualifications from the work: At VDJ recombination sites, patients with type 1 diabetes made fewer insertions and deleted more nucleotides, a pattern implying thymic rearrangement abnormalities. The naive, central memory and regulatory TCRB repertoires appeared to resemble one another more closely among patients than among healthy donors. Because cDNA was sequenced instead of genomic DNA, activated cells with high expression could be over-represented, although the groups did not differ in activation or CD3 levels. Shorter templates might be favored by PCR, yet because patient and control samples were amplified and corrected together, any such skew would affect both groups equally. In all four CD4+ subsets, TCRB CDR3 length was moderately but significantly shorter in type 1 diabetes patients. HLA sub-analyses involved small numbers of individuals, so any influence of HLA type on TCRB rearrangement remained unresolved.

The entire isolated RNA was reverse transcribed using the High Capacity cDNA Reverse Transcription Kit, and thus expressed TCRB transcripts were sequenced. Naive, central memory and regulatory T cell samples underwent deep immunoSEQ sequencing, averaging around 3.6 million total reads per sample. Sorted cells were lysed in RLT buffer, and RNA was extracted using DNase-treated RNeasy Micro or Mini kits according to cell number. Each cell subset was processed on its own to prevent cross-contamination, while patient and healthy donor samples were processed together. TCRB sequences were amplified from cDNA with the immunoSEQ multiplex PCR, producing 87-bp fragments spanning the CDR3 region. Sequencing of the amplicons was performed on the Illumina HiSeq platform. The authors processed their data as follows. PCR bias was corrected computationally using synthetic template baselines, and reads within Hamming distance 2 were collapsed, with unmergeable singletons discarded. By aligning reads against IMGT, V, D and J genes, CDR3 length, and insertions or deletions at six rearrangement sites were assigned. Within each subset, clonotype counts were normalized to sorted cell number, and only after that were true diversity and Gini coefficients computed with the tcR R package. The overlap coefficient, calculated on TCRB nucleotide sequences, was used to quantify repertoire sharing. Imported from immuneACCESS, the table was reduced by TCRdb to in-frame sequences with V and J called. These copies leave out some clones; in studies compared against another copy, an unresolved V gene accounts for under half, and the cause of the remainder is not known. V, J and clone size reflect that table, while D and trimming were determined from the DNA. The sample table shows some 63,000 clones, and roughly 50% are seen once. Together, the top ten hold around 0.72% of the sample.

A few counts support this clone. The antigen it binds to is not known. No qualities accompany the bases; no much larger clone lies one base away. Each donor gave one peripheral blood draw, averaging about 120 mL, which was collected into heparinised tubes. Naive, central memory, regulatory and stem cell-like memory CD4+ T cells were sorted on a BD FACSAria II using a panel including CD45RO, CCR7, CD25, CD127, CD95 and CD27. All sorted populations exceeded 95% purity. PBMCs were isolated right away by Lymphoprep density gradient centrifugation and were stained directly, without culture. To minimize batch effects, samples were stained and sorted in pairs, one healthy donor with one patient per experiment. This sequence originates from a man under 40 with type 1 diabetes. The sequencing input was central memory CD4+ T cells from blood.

The DNA is as follows: TGCGCCAGCAGCTTGGCCCCGGCTAGCAGTCCCGAAAACATTCAGTACTTC. It codes for CASSLAPASSPENIQYF. The receptor chain draws on TRBV5-1 and TRBJ2-4, and the D gene may be TRBD2, 5 bases matching. Measured from the cysteine to the phenylalanine, the CDR3 is 17 residues long. Just CDR3 DNA is preserved here, 51 bases in frame from base 1. V was cut back by 0 bases and J by 5 bases, leaving a gap of 18 bases between them. From a lookup of the germline V gene, CDR1 and CDR2 are SGHRS and YFSETQ.